This T cell receptor (beta chain) derives from a study of control samples from healthy donors and cancer patients (TCRdb year 2020). About this clone itself: The antigen it binds to is not known. There are no base qualities to consult, and no much larger clone falls within one base.

V ends up 2 bases short and J 6 bases short, with an unmatched junction base count of 6. The CDR3 spans 16 residues, from the cysteine through the phenylalanine. Only the CDR3 DNA stays, 48 bases, in frame from base 1. CDR1 MNHEY and CDR2 SVGEGT are derived from the germline V gene. To prepare the library, the immunoSEQ multiplex PCR assay was applied. In its TCRdb copy, this immuneACCESS table keeps in-frame sequences only and misses some clones. Where compared with another copy, unresolved V genes explain less than half of these, and the others have no known cause. The sample table contains about 410,000 clones; only one count was recorded for around 90% of them. More than 6% of the sample lies in the top ten.

Here the chain combines TRBV6-2 or TRBV6-3 and TRBJ2-1, with 11 central nucleotides matching TRBD2. Sequencing was performed on PBMCs. The source is a man aged 35 to 55 with head and neck cancer. The nucleotide sequence is TGTGCCAGCAGTTACGAACTAGCGGGAGTGGGCAATGAGCAGTTCTTC. This sequence encodes CASSYELAGVGNEQFF.